This is a list of T cell receptor beta chains from one sample in a study of T-cell memory formation after mild COVID-19. TCRdb reanalysed the 5' RACE reads using MiXCR and keeps one entry per CDR3 protein. This sample carries some 290,000 distinct CDR3 sequences, 15% to 20% of them seen once, and the ten largest clones take roughly 20%. The sample was PBMCs or a T cell subset sorted from them (not recorded which). The source of these receptors is a man aged 18 to 29 who had mild COVID-19 (a few samples of this study predate the infection). Cell type and time point are not known. Each CDR3 is given with its conserved first and last residue. Fields, in order: V gene, clone size, J gene, D gene, CDR3 protein, CDR3 DNA. D genes are given only for firm matches. Rows give clone size only sometimes, using once, few, many, or a class for an expanded clone.

V gene: TRBV7-2; clone size: NA; J gene: TRBJ1-4; D gene: NA; CDR3 protein: CASSSGTREKLFF; CDR3 DNA: TGTGCCAGCAGCTCGGGGACAAGGGAAAAACTGTTTTTT
V gene: TRBV7-2; clone size: NA; J gene: TRBJ2-2; D gene: NA; CDR3 protein: CASSFLYSPNTGELFF; CDR3 DNA: TGTGCCAGCAGCTTCCTTTATTCACCGAACACCGGGGAGCTGTTTTTT
V gene: TRBV20-1; clone size: many; J gene: TRBJ2-5; D gene: NA; CDR3 protein: CSARDLELGTQYF; CDR3 DNA: TGCAGTGCTAGAGACCTAGAATTGGGGACCCAGTACTTC
V gene: TRBV6-5; clone size: NA; J gene: TRBJ1-2; D gene: TRBD1; CDR3 protein: CASSYLTGTYGYTF; CDR3 DNA: TGTGCCAGCAGTTACTTGACAGGGACCTATGGCTACACCTTC
V gene: TRBV27; clone size: few; J gene: TRBJ2-5; D gene: TRBD1; CDR3 protein: CASNRQGQGVRTQYF; CDR3 DNA: TGTGCCAGCAACCGACAAGGACAGGGGGTGAGGACCCAGTACTTC
V gene: TRBV12-3/TRBV12-4; clone size: few; J gene: TRBJ2-5; D gene: TRBD1; CDR3 protein: CASIDRGETQYF; CDR3 DNA: TGTGCCAGCATTGACAGGGGGGAGACCCAGTACTTC
V gene: TRBV7-2; clone size: NA; J gene: TRBJ1-6; D gene: NA; CDR3 protein: CASSLLAQGGSPLHF; CDR3 DNA: TGTGCCAGCAGCTTGCTTGCCCAGGGAGGTTCACCCCTCCACTTT
V gene: TRBV7-3; clone size: many; J gene: TRBJ2-1; D gene: NA; CDR3 protein: CASSSQGAGASYNEQFF; CDR3 DNA: TGTGCCAGCAGTTCTCAGGGTGCGGGGGCTTCCTACAATGAGCAGTTCTTC
V gene: TRBV4-1; clone size: few; J gene: TRBJ2-3; D gene: NA; CDR3 protein: CASSQQGTDTQYF; CDR3 DNA: TGCGCCAGCAGCCAGCAGGGCACAGATACGCAGTATTTT
V gene: TRBV7-3; clone size: few; J gene: TRBJ2-2; D gene: TRBD1; CDR3 protein: CASSSRKEGTGWPGELFF; CDR3 DNA: TGTGCCAGCAGCTCTAGAAAGGAGGGGACAGGGTGGCCCGGGGAGCTGTTTTTT
V gene: TRBV4-1; clone size: NA; J gene: TRBJ1-2; D gene: NA; CDR3 protein: CASSQEGRSSYGYTF; CDR3 DNA: TGCGCCAGCAGCCAAGAGGGCAGGAGTTCCTATGGCTACACCTTC
V gene: TRBV2; clone size: NA; J gene: TRBJ2-3; D gene: TRBD2; CDR3 protein: CASKRTSGRAQADTQYF; CDR3 DNA: TGTGCCAGCAAGCGAACTAGCGGGAGAGCCCAGGCGGATACGCAGTATTTT
V gene: TRBV4-1; clone size: few; J gene: TRBJ1-4; D gene: NA; CDR3 protein: CASSQGTAHEKLFF; CDR3 DNA: TGCGCCAGCAGCCAAGGGACAGCCCATGAAAAACTGTTTTTT
V gene: TRBV6-2/TRBV6-3; clone size: NA; J gene: TRBJ2-1; D gene: TRBD2; CDR3 protein: CASTQLAGGRYNEQFF; CDR3 DNA: TGTGCCAGCACCCAACTAGCGGGGGGACGGTACAATGAGCAGTTCTTC
V gene: TRBV7-2; clone size: NA; J gene: TRBJ2-1; D gene: TRBD2; CDR3 protein: CASSLLSTSGYNEQFF; CDR3 DNA: TGTGCCAGCAGCTTATTGTCGACTAGCGGGTACAATGAGCAGTTCTTC
V gene: TRBV7-9; clone size: few; J gene: TRBJ2-7; D gene: NA; CDR3 protein: CASSLGDVSYEQYF; CDR3 DNA: TGTGCCAGCAGCTTAGGCGACGTCTCCTACGAGCAGTACTTC
V gene: TRBV5-1; clone size: NA; J gene: TRBJ2-3; D gene: NA; CDR3 protein: CASSVWLSTDTQYF; CDR3 DNA: TGCGCCAGCAGCGTGTGGTTATCGACAGATACGCAGTATTTT
V gene: TRBV20-1; clone size: few; J gene: TRBJ1-1; D gene: NA; CDR3 protein: CSARVETFTEAFF; CDR3 DNA: TGCAGTGCTAGAGTGGAGACTTTCACTGAAGCTTTCTTT
V gene: TRBV12-3/TRBV12-4; clone size: NA; J gene: TRBJ2-4; D gene: TRBD1; CDR3 protein: CASTQAGTGIENIQYF; CDR3 DNA: TGTGCCAGCACTCAAGCCGGGACAGGGATCGAAAACATTCAGTACTTC
V gene: TRBV7-8; clone size: NA; J gene: TRBJ2-5; D gene: TRBD2; CDR3 protein: CASSLRVAGGLETQYF; CDR3 DNA: TGTGCCAGCAGCTTAAGGGTAGCGGGGGGGCTTGAGACCCAGTACTTC
V gene: TRBV20-1; clone size: NA; J gene: TRBJ2-7; D gene: NA; CDR3 protein: CSARSPAGYEQYF; CDR3 DNA: TGCAGTGCTAGATCTCCCGCTGGCTACGAGCAGTACTTC
V gene: TRBV7-3; clone size: NA; J gene: TRBJ1-2; D gene: TRBD1; CDR3 protein: CASSSTGEVNYGYTF; CDR3 DNA: TGTGCCAGCAGCTCTACAGGGGAAGTAAACTATGGCTACACCTTC
V gene: TRBV7-6; clone size: NA; J gene: TRBJ2-1; D gene: NA; CDR3 protein: CASSFSHRDFEQFF; CDR3 DNA: TGTGCCAGCAGCTTCAGCCACAGGGATTTTGAGCAGTTCTTC
V gene: TRBV29-1; clone size: many; J gene: TRBJ2-7; D gene: TRBD1; CDR3 protein: CSVVDRDPKSLSYEQYF; CDR3 DNA: TGCAGCGTTGTGGACAGGGATCCCAAGAGCCTCTCCTACGAGCAGTACTTC
V gene: TRBV27; clone size: NA; J gene: TRBJ1-1; D gene: NA; CDR3 protein: CASSLESGAVEAFF; CDR3 DNA: TGTGCCAGCAGTTTAGAAAGCGGGGCCGTCGAAGCTTTCTTT
V gene: TRBV5-1; clone size: NA; J gene: TRBJ1-4; D gene: NA; CDR3 protein: CASSLWGPGEKLFF; CDR3 DNA: TGCGCCAGCAGCTTGTGGGGCCCGGGGGAAAAACTGTTTTTT
V gene: TRBV4-1; clone size: few; J gene: TRBJ2-7; D gene: NA; CDR3 protein: CASSQEVISYEQYF; CDR3 DNA: TGCGCCAGCAGCCAAGAGGTCATCTCCTACGAGCAGTACTTC
V gene: TRBV25-1; clone size: NA; J gene: TRBJ1-6; D gene: NA; CDR3 protein: CASQRGPYNSPLHF; CDR3 DNA: TGTGCCAGCCAGCGGGGGCCCTATAATTCACCCCTCCACTTT
V gene: TRBV5-1; clone size: many; J gene: TRBJ2-5; D gene: TRBD2; CDR3 protein: CASSSTSGAETQYF; CDR3 DNA: TGCGCCAGCAGCTCGACTAGCGGTGCGGAGACCCAGTACTTC
V gene: TRBV10-2; clone size: once; J gene: TRBJ1-5; D gene: NA; CDR3 protein: CASSEQVYNQPQHF; CDR3 DNA: TGCGCCAGCAGTGAGCAGGTCTATAATCAGCCCCAGCATTTT
V gene: TRBV2; clone size: NA; J gene: TRBJ2-1; D gene: NA; CDR3 protein: CASSLIRGEQFF; CDR3 DNA: TGTGCCAGCAGCCTGATCCGGGGTGAGCAGTTCTTC
V gene: TRBV2; clone size: few; J gene: TRBJ1-6; D gene: NA; CDR3 protein: CASSRNQGMDSPLHF; CDR3 DNA: TGTGCCAGCAGCCGTAATCAGGGGATGGATTCACCCCTCCACTTT
V gene: TRBV7-2; clone size: few; J gene: TRBJ2-2; D gene: NA; CDR3 protein: CASSRIGGTGELFF; CDR3 DNA: TGTGCCAGCAGCCGAATCGGTGGGACCGGGGAGCTGTTTTTT
V gene: TRBV10-2; clone size: few; J gene: TRBJ2-2; D gene: NA; CDR3 protein: CASSESNGELFF; CDR3 DNA: TGCGCCAGCAGTGAGTCGAACGGGGAGCTGTTTTTT
V gene: TRBV7-9; clone size: NA; J gene: TRBJ2-2; D gene: NA; CDR3 protein: CASSEHTGELFF; CDR3 DNA: TGTGCCAGCAGCGAGCACACCGGGGAGCTGTTTTTT
V gene: TRBV7-2; clone size: many; J gene: TRBJ1-1; D gene: NA; CDR3 protein: CASSPHGGYGEAFF; CDR3 DNA: TGTGCCAGCAGCCCCCACGGGGGGTATGGTGAAGCTTTCTTT
V gene: TRBV5-5; clone size: NA; J gene: TRBJ1-1; D gene: TRBD1; CDR3 protein: CASTRDRDMNTEAFF; CDR3 DNA: TGTGCCAGCACCCGGGACAGGGATATGAACACTGAAGCTTTCTTT
V gene: TRBV29-1; clone size: NA; J gene: TRBJ2-3; D gene: NA; CDR3 protein: CSVVQATDTQYF; CDR3 DNA: TGCAGCGTTGTACAGGCCACAGATACGCAGTATTTT
V gene: TRBV20-1; clone size: few; J gene: TRBJ2-7; D gene: NA; CDR3 protein: CSARRQWGARNEQYF; CDR3 DNA: TGCAGTGCTAGACGCCAGTGGGGGGCTCGGAACGAGCAGTACTTC